A single sample is the source of the 21 T cell receptor beta chains below, sequenced in a study of blood T cell repertoires in COVID-19. Assay: immunoSEQ multiplex PCR; the TCRdb copy retains only in-frame clones and omits some. The sample includes roughly 80,000 clones, over 70% seen only once; the top ten take over 15%. Sequenced sample: peripheral blood. Source of these receptors: a woman aged 55-70 years with acute or convalescent COVID-19.

The V and J genes are TRBV11-1 and TRBJ1-6; D might be TRBD1 (5 bases). Trimming shortened V by 5 bases and J by 6 bases, and 11 bases separated the two germline ends. The CDR3 extends over 14 amino acids. Looked up from germline, CDR1 is SGHAT and CDR2 is FQDESV (reference sequence). The CDR3, as DNA: TGTGCCAGCAGCCCAAGGGGTTTTAATTCACCCCTCCACTTT. Translating it yields CASSPRGFNSPLHF.

This chain links TRBV7-2 with TRBJ1-2; TRBD1 aligns across 8 bases. Looked up from germline, CDR1 is SGHTA and CDR2 is FQGNSA. This CDR3 has 14 residues. The junction had 3 bases not matched to a gene; V was cut back by 4 bases and J by 2 bases. CDR3 sequence reads: CASSSGTGNYGYTF. In nucleotides, the CDR3 is TGTGCCAGCAGCTCCGGGACAGGAAACTATGGCTACACCTTC.

This rearrangement joins TRBV9 to TRBJ1-2, with 7 bases that match TRBD1. The CDR3 extends over 14 amino acids. V shed 2 bases and J 7 bases; nucleotides not matched to a gene: 8. CDR1 is SGDLS and CDR2 is YYNGEE in the germline V gene. As DNA, the CDR3 is TGTGCCAGCAGCGTGGCAAACAGGGGCCTTGGCTACACCTTC. As protein: CASSVANRGLGYTF.

CDR3 sequence reads: CASSLATDFKNTEAFF. In DNA form, the CDR3 reads TGCGCCAGCAGCTTGGCGACAGATTTCAAGAACACTGAAGCTTTCTTT. This chain uses TRBV5-1 with TRBJ1-1; D perhaps matches TRBD1 (5 bases). The CDR3 consists of 16 residues. Germline CDR1 is SGHRS and CDR2 is YFSETQ. Between the trimmed V and J ends, which lost 0 bases and 1 base, there was a span of 13 bases.

The chain has TRBV5-1 and TRBJ2-7; D is unresolved. The V gene lost 0 bases and the J gene lost 3 bases, with 10 bases spanning the gap. The V gene's germline CDR1 is SGHRS and CDR2 YFSETQ. This CDR3 spans 14 amino acids. The DNA of the CDR3 is TGCGCCAGCAGCTTGGCTGGGCAGGACTACGAGCAGTACTTC. This sequence encodes CASSLAGQDYEQYF.

The V gene is TRBV7-9, the J gene TRBJ2-1; a weak D match, TRBD2 (7 bases). This CDR3 comprises 17 residues. Germline lookup yields CDR1 SEHNR and CDR2 FQNEAQ (reference sequence). Trimming pared 5 bases from V and 0 bases from J, leaving 17 bases between. CDR3 region: CASSRGGGHASYNEQFF. The CDR3, as DNA: TGTGCCAGCAGCCGCGGCGGGGGACATGCCTCCTACAATGAGCAGTTCTTC.

The chain links TRBV19 to TRBJ1-4, with 9 bases identical to TRBD1. The CDR3 runs 15 residues. The germline V gene has CDR1 LNHDA and CDR2 SQIVND (reference sequence). With V trimmed by 5 bases and J by 6 bases, 7 bases remained unmatched. The CDR3 sequence: CASSPPGQGYEKLFF. Here the CDR3 DNA reads TGTGCCAGTAGTCCCCCCGGACAGGGGTATGAAAAACTGTTTTTT. Full variable domain (outside the CDR3, taken from reference TRBV19 and TRBJ1-4): DGGITQSPKYLFRKEGQNVTLSCEQNLNHDAMYWYRQDPGQGLRLIYYSQIVNDFQKGDIAEGYSVSREKKESFPLTVTSAQKNPTAFYLCASSPPGQGYEKLFFGSGTQLSVL.

Regarding this clone: The junction departs from germline at one end; a sequencing error may be responsible. The CDR3 bases are TGTGCCAGCAGTTTAGGTAGCTCCGACGAGCAGTACTTC. Amino acids: CASSLGSSDEQYF. The genes are TRBV12-3 or TRBV12-4 and TRBJ2-7; D not resolved. The CDR3 extends over 13 amino acids.

This clone was seen at least ten times. This chain connects TRBV11-3 to TRBJ2-7, with 9 bases matching TRBD2. V was pared by 0 bases and J by 7 bases, with 4 bases of the junction left unmatched. This CDR3 comprises 14 residues. CDR1 SGHNT and CDR2 YENEEA come from the germline V gene. CDR3 in amino acids: CASSLEGLAGEQYF. The CDR3 region has the DNA TGTGCCAGCAGCTTAGAGGGGCTAGCGGGGGAGCAGTACTTC.

The chain recombines TRBV5-1 with TRBJ2-1; 9 bases fit TRBD2. This CDR3 is built from 14 residues. Germline CDR1 and CDR2: SGHRS and YFSETQ. J was trimmed by 7 bases and V by 9 bases; bases with no gene match: 11. The CDR3 nucleotides read TGCGCCACCGGGGCGGGAGGGTTAGAGAATGAGCAGTTCTTC. Translation gives CATGAGGLENEQFF.

V and J are TRBV7-9 and TRBJ2-1; TRBD2 matches 7 bases. The CDR3 is 15 amino acids. CDR1 is SEHNR and CDR2 is FQNEAQ in the germline V gene (reference sequence). Germline trimming cut 3 bases from V and 1 base from J; bases unmatched to any gene: 3. The chain's CDR3 is CASSFGRTSYNEQFF. The CDR3 bases are TGTGCCAGCAGCTTCGGGAGGACATCCTACAATGAGCAGTTCTTC.

Here the CDR3 reads CASSTRQGIGMNTEAFF. CDR3 nucleotide sequence: TGTGCCAGCAGCACTCGACAGGGGATAGGCATGAACACTGAAGCTTTCTTT. The rearrangement links TRBV5-5 to TRBJ1-1; 8 nucleotides match TRBD1. After removal of 4 bases from V and 0 bases from J, the junction contained 11 bases not matched to a gene. CDR1 is SGHKS, CDR2 YYEKEE, per germline (reference sequence). The CDR3 contains 17 residues.

In this sample, this clone turned up a few times. The CDR3 nucleotides are TGTGCCAGCAAGACGGGGGTCGCAGACACCGGGGAGCTGTTTTTT. Translated, it gives CASKTGVADTGELFF. The chain is built from TRBV2 and TRBJ2-2; D perhaps matches TRBD2 (6 bases). V was shortened by 7 bases and J by 3 bases, with 15 bases between the two germline ends. Germline V gives CDR1 SNHLY, CDR2 FYNNEI. The CDR3 covers 15 residues.

This chain links TRBV20-1 with TRBJ2-5; D uncertain. CDR3 length: 11 amino acids. The germline V and J ends were trimmed by 0 bases and 5 bases, with 4 bases remaining between them. Germline V gene sequence: CDR1 DFQATT, CDR2 SNEGSKA (reference sequence). CDR3 sequence reads: CSARDVETQYF. CDR3 in DNA: TGCAGTGCTAGAGACGTTGAGACCCAGTACTTC.

The V call is TRBV9, the J call TRBJ1-1, with TRBD1 matching over 8 bases. The J segment lost 0 bases and the V segment lost 0 bases, leaving 7 bases of the junction unmatched. Germline V gene sequence: CDR1 SGDLS, CDR2 YYNGEE. The length of the CDR3 is 17 residues. The CDR3 DNA follows: TGTGCCAGCAGCGTAGGGACACAGGGGGTCCTGAACACTGAAGCTTTCTTT. Translating gives CASSVGTQGVLNTEAFF.

The chain carries TRBV6-1 and TRBJ1-2, with 7 positions matching TRBD1. J was trimmed by 4 bases and V by 1 base; bases with no gene match: 3. CDR3 length equals 14 residues. Per germline, CDR1 MNHNS and CDR2 SASEGT. CDR3: CASSEVGTVYGYTF. CDR3 nucleotide sequence: TGTGCCAGCAGTGAAGTAGGGACAGTCTATGGCTACACCTTC.

This rearrangement joins TRBV6-6 to TRBJ2-7, with TRBD2 matching 10 bases. Germline V gives CDR1 MNHNY, CDR2 SVGAGI (reference sequence). The CDR3 covers 16 residues. V lost 2 bases, J lost 12 bases, and 16 bases stayed unmatched. CDR3 coding DNA: TGTGCCAGCAGTTACCATCGGACTAGCGGTAGCCGGGGTGCGTACTTC. Its translation is CASSYHRTSGSRGAYF.

The rearrangement joins TRBV5-8 to TRBJ1-5; D is uncertain. V shed 1 base and J shed 6 bases, with 14 bases lying between them. The CDR3 runs 15 residues. Germline CDR1 is SGHTS and CDR2 is YDEGEE. CDR3 in amino acids: CASSLRGSIGQPQHF. The CDR3, as DNA: TGTGCCAGCAGCTTGAGAGGGTCGATCGGTCAGCCCCAGCATTTT.

Only a few counts were recorded for this clone. The V gene is TRBV6-5, the J gene TRBJ1-2, with D possibly being TRBD1 (6 bases). Trimming took 6 bases from V and 2 from J, leaving 10 bases between them. The CDR3 spans 13 residues. The germline gives CDR1 MNHEY, CDR2 SVGAGI. The CDR3 sequence: CASRVTGNYGYTF. In DNA, the CDR3 is TGTGCCAGCAGGGTAACAGGGAACTATGGCTACACCTTC.

This clone has only a few counts. The chain is built from TRBV6-1 and TRBJ2-1; 9 nucleotides line up with TRBD2. V was pared by 4 bases and J by 4 bases, with 17 bases of the junction left unmatched. The CDR3 covers 19 residues. Germline V gene sequence: CDR1 MNHNS, CDR2 SASEGT. CDR3: CASSGGTGLGLATYNEQFF. The CDR3 coding sequence is TGTGCCAGCAGTGGCGGAACAGGGTTGGGACTAGCCACGTACAATGAGCAGTTCTTC.

This sequence joins TRBV19 and TRBJ1-4, with D unresolved. V lost 7 bases and J lost 0, with 9 bases in between. CDR3 length: 14 amino acids. Looked up from germline, CDR1 is LNHDA and CDR2 is SQIVND (reference sequence). This CDR3 reads CASTQHTTNEKLFF. The CDR3 DNA follows: TGTGCCAGTACCCAACACACAACTAATGAAAAACTGTTTTTT.